This passage covers 29 T cell receptor beta chains from one sample sequenced in a study of regulatory T cells in long-lasting Graves disease. Time point noted: persistent/refractory GD, antithyroid drugs over 5 years with positive TRAb. Generation of the TCR library employed RNA extracted from PBMCs. Relying on iRepertoire HTBI primers and Arm-PCR of CDR3 regions, the team built TCR beta libraries. MiXCR, applied by TCRdb to the multiplex PCR reads, yields one record per CDR3 protein. The sample contains roughly 500,000 distinct CDR3 sequences, 20% to 25% of which appear only once. Source: peripheral blood mononuclear cells (PBMCs), taken when the disease was refractory, from a patient treated with antithyroid drugs. These receptors all come from a female donor with Graves disease.

This clonotype has only a few counts. The chain couples TRBV27 to TRBJ2-2, with TRBD2 matching over 9 bases. CDR3 length: 16 amino acids. The germline CDR1 and CDR2 sequences are MNHEY and SMNVEV (reference sequence). V was clipped by 0 bases and J by 6 bases; unmatched bases: 5. The CDR3 DNA follows: TGTGCCAGCAGTTTATCGATAGCGGGAGTGTCCGGGGAGCTGTTTTTT. It specifies CASSLSIAGVSGELFF.

The V call is TRBV19, the J call TRBJ2-2; no firm D call. Per germline, CDR1 LNHDA and CDR2 SQIVND (reference sequence). The germline V and J ends were trimmed by 10 bases and 4 bases, with 22 bases remaining between them. The CDR3 spans 16 residues. CDR3 amino acids: CANTPTDPRPTGELFF. The CDR3 bases are TGTGCCAATACCCCGACCGACCCTCGGCCCACCGGGGAGCTGTTTTTT.

This clonotype was observed a few times. The chain employs TRBV2 and TRBJ2-4, with D perhaps matching TRBD2 (7 bases). Germline V gives CDR1 SNHLY, CDR2 FYNNEI. The CDR3 consists of 16 residues. Deletions cut 7 bases from V and 8 bases from J, with 24 bases between. The CDR3 loop is CASIGGGGHGGDIQYF. The CDR3 region has the DNA TGTGCCAGCATAGGAGGGGGGGGCCACGGCGGAGACATTCAGTACTTC.

The table lists this clonotype with many counts. This chain uses TRBV28 with TRBJ2-7, with 8 bases aligning to TRBD1. CDR3 length: 15 residues. Unmatched junction bases numbered 6, after V lost 3 bases and J lost 2 bases. The germline V gene has CDR1 MDHEN and CDR2 SYDVKM. CDR3 in DNA: TGTGCCAGCAGTTTCAGGACAGGGCACCCCTACGAGCAGTACTTC. This sequence encodes CASSFRTGHPYEQYF.

In its sample, this clonotype was seen many times. V usage is TRBV19 and J usage is TRBJ2-5; TRBD2 matches 11 bases. The CDR3 has 15 residues. Germline CDR1 and CDR2: LNHDA and SQIVND (reference sequence). With V trimmed by 6 bases and J by 4 bases, 7 bases remained unmatched. CDR3 amino acids: CASSVELAGGETQYF. The CDR3 DNA follows: TGTGCCAGTAGCGTCGAGCTAGCGGGAGGAGAGACCCAGTACTTC.

This clonotype has ten or more counts. The chain carries TRBV5-5 and TRBJ2-7; 7 bases fit TRBD2. From germline, CDR1 is SGHKS and CDR2 YYEKEE (reference sequence). V dropped 0 bases and J dropped 3; count of bases not matched to a gene: 6. This CDR3 spans 15 amino acids. The CDR3 nucleotides are TGTGCCAGCAGCTTGGTCCCGACTAGCAACTACGAGCAGTACTTC. It is translated as CASSLVPTSNYEQYF.

This clonotype was seen only a few times. The CDR3 coding sequence is TGTGCCAGCAGCTTAGCGACGGCCACAGGTGAGCAGTTCTTC. As protein: CASSLATATGEQFF. The J gene is TRBJ2-1, the V gene TRBV7-8; possible D gene TRBD1, 5 bases. The CDR3 consists of 14 residues. Trimming removed 0 bases at V and 9 bases at J, with 12 bases between. The V gene's germline CDR1 is SGHVS and CDR2 FQNEAQ.

This clonotype was observed a handful of times. The chain combines TRBV6-1 with TRBJ2-5, with D tentatively TRBD1 (6 bases). Germline CDR1 MNHNS, CDR2 SASEGT. This CDR3 is 15 amino acids long. V was trimmed by 8 bases and J by 1 base, leaving 17 bases between them. In DNA, the CDR3 is TGTGCCAGCTCCTTAGATCGGGACACCCAAGAGACCCAGTACTTC. This gives the protein CASSLDRDTQETQYF.

At least ten counts were recorded for this clonotype. This chain connects TRBV5-4 to TRBJ1-2; 9 bases align to TRBD1. V dropped 3 bases and J dropped 7; count of bases not matched to a gene: 10. Germline CDR1 reads SGHNT; CDR2 reads YYREEE (reference sequence). This CDR3 is built from 15 residues. CDR3 sequence (DNA): TGTGCCAGCAGCTCCAGGACAGGGGAAGATTTTGGCTACACCTTC. It encodes CASSSRTGEDFGYTF.

At least ten counts were recorded for this clonotype. The CDR3 DNA reads as TGTGCCAGCAGTTTCTTGGACAGGGATTCCTACGAGCAGTACTTC. It codes for CASSFLDRDSYEQYF. The V gene is TRBV28, the J gene TRBJ2-7; 8 nucleotides line up with TRBD1. From germline, CDR1 is MDHEN and CDR2 SYDVKM. With 3 bases clipped from V and 1 base from J, the junction kept 5 bases outside the gene matches. The CDR3 sequence is 15 residues long.

In this sample, this clonotype turned up many times. The chain carries TRBV6-1 and TRBJ1-5; 8 bases align to TRBD1. This CDR3 has 14 residues. From germline, CDR1 is MNHNS and CDR2 SASEGT. The junction had 9 bases not matched to a gene; V was cut back by 8 bases and J by 6 bases. This CDR3 reads CASARQGAGQPQHF. CDR3 sequence (DNA): TGTGCCAGCGCACGCCAGGGGGCGGGTCAGCCCCAGCATTTT.

This clonotype was found a few times. The V call is TRBV5-6, the J call TRBJ1-2; unclear D gene. The CDR3 consists of 14 residues. V lost 0 bases and J 5 bases, leaving 11 bases between the germline ends. Looked up from germline, CDR1 is SGHDT and CDR2 is YYEEEE. Here the CDR3 reads CASSLGSDLYGYTF. The CDR3, as DNA: TGTGCCAGCAGCTTGGGCAGCGACTTATATGGCTACACCTTC.

This clonotype was observed at least ten times. The chain employs TRBV27 and TRBJ1-1, with a weak D call TRBD1 (5 bases). CDR1 and CDR2 (germline): MNHEY, SMNVEV (reference sequence). The CDR3 length is 13 residues. The V end was cut by 6 bases, the J end by 5 bases, with 13 bases between. The CDR3 DNA reads as TGTGCCAGCAGGTCCCGCAGGGAAACTGAAGCTTTCTTT. This codes for CASRSRRETEAFF.

The sample holds a few counts of this clonotype. The J gene is TRBJ2-2, the V gene TRBV7-3, with D possibly being TRBD2 (5 bases). The CDR3 contains 18 residues. Germline assignment: CDR1 SGHTA and CDR2 FQGTGA. V gave up 1 base and J gave up 0 bases, with 15 bases separating them. The DNA of the CDR3 is TGTGCCAGCAGCTTAATGATGGTAGCGCCGACGAACACCGGGGAGCTGTTTTTT. Protein: CASSLMMVAPTNTGELFF. Complete variable domain (other parts from reference TRBV7-3 and TRBJ2-2): GAGVSQTPSNKVTEKGKYVELRCDPISGHTALYWYRQSLGQGPEFLIYFQGTGAADDSGLPNDRFFAVRPEGSVSTLKIQRTERGDSAVYLCASSLMMVAPTNTGELFFGEGSRLTVL.

With respect to this clonotype: A single base separates this from a much larger clone, so it may be a read error. The chain recombines TRBV7-8 with TRBJ2-5; D uncertain. The CDR3 sequence is 16 residues long. CDR1 and CDR2 from the germline V gene are SGHVS and FQNEAQ. CDR3 sequence reads: CTSSLARIGQQETQYF. CDR3 bases: TGTACCAGCAGCTTAGCTCGGATTGGCCAGCAAGAGACCCAGTACTTC.

The chain is built from TRBV20-1 and TRBJ1-1; 9 nucleotides line up with TRBD1. V was pared by 4 bases and J by 3 bases, with 3 bases of the junction left unmatched. CDR3 length: 13 amino acids. Germline V gene sequence: CDR1 DFQATT, CDR2 SNEGSKA (reference sequence). Here the CDR3 DNA reads TGCAGTGCTATATGGGACAGGGACACTGAAGCTTTCTTT. This codes for CSAIWDRDTEAFF.

This clonotype came up many times. This chain links TRBV11-3 with TRBJ2-7; 8 bases fit TRBD1. The CDR3 extends over 14 amino acids. The trim removed 6 bases at V and 1 base at J, leaving 5 bases unmatched. Germline CDR1 is SGHNT and CDR2 is YENEEA. The CDR3 sequence: CASSTGQGSYEQYF. CDR3 sequence (DNA): TGTGCCAGCAGTACCGGACAGGGATCCTACGAGCAGTACTTC.

The sample holds many counts of this clonotype. The rearrangement uses TRBV2 and TRBJ1-1; 7 positions match TRBD1. Germline CDR1 is SNHLY and CDR2 is FYNNEI. This CDR3 contains 11 residues. J was trimmed by 8 bases and V by 6 bases; bases with no gene match: 3. CDR3 DNA: TGTGCCAGCAGGTGGGACAGCGAAGCTTTCTTT. Translating it yields CASRWDSEAFF.

This clonotype has just a few counts. J is TRBJ2-7 and V is TRBV10-3; 8 bases are shared with TRBD1. With 4 bases clipped from V and 12 bases from J, the junction kept 11 bases outside the gene matches. CDR1 and CDR2 from the germline V gene are ENHRY and SYGVKD. CDR3 size: 13 residues. The CDR3 here is CAISVDRGGRSYF. CDR3 sequence (DNA): TGTGCCATCAGTGTTGACAGGGGAGGAAGGTCGTACTTC.

This clonotype was recorded a few times. This rearrangement joins TRBV10-3 to TRBJ1-1, with a tentative D call TRBD1 (5 bases). Germline-derived CDR1 and CDR2 are ENHRY and SYGVKD. The V and J ends lost 2 bases and 4 bases respectively, with 11 bases between them. The CDR3 spans 14 residues. The CDR3 DNA reads TGTGCCATCAGTGAGGGGGGAAGTAGCACTGAAGCTTTCTTT. This encodes CAISEGGSSTEAFF.

J is TRBJ2-1 and V is TRBV29-1; no reliable D call. Germline V gene data show CDR1 as SQVTM and CDR2 as ANQGSEA. The germline V and J ends were trimmed by 1 base and 0 bases, with 7 bases remaining between them. This CDR3 is built from 14 residues. CDR3 sequence: CSVEGSFSYNEQFF. CDR3 nucleotide sequence: TGCAGCGTTGAAGGGTCATTCTCCTACAATGAGCAGTTCTTC.

At least ten counts were recorded for this clonotype. The V gene is TRBV11-2, the J gene TRBJ2-7; 8 nucleotides align to TRBD2. CDR3 length: 14 residues. Trimming at V came to 2 bases and at J to 13 bases, leaving 13 bases not matched to a gene. CDR1 and CDR2 from the germline V gene are SGHAT and FQNNGV. CDR3 protein: CASSLIPGGAGAYF. The CDR3 DNA reads TGTGCCAGCAGCTTAATCCCTGGGGGAGCGGGGGCCTACTTC. Complete variable domain (other parts from reference TRBV11-2 and TRBJ2-7): EAGVAQSPRYKIIEKRQSVAFWCNPISGHATLYWYQQILGQGPKLLIQFQNNGVVDDSQLPKDRFSAERLKGVDSTLKIQPAKLEDSAVYLCASSLIPGGAGAYFGPGTRLTVT.

This rearrangement joins TRBV7-2 to TRBJ2-4; D is unclear. The CDR3 extends over 15 amino acids. Looked up from germline, CDR1 is SGHTA and CDR2 is FQGNSA. Trimming removed 6 bases at V and 0 bases at J, with 12 bases between. The CDR3 protein is CASSLRTVAKNIQYF. Written as DNA, the CDR3 is TGTGCCAGCAGTTTGAGGACGGTAGCCAAAAACATTCAGTACTTC.

This clonotype turned up a few times. The CDR3 reads CASSQRTGVGYTF. The CDR3, as DNA: TGTGCCAGCAGCCAGAGGACAGGGGTCGGCTACACCTTC. This chain connects TRBV6-2 or TRBV6-3 to TRBJ1-2, with 9 bases that match TRBD1. CDR1 is MNHEY, CDR2 SVGEGT, per germline. CDR3 size: 13 residues. The ends lost 6 bases at V and 8 bases at J; junction bases unmatched: 7.

The chain carries TRBV10-3 and TRBJ2-7; 7 positions agree with TRBD1. V was clipped by 0 bases and J by 5 bases; unmatched bases: 7. This CDR3 has 15 amino acids. Germline V lookup: CDR1 ENHRY, CDR2 SYGVKD. The CDR3 loop reads CAISESGTDFHEQYF. Written as DNA, the CDR3 is TGTGCCATCAGTGAGTCCGGGACAGATTTTCACGAGCAGTACTTC.

The V call is TRBV4-2, the J call TRBJ1-5; D uncertain. The CDR3 sequence is 15 residues long. V was cut by 0 bases and J by 0 bases, with 6 bases left in between. Germline CDR1 LGHNA, CDR2 YNFKEQ. CDR3 sequence: CASSQEQFSNQPQHF. The CDR3, as DNA: TGTGCCAGCAGCCAAGAACAGTTTAGCAATCAGCCCCAGCATTTT.

The sample holds many counts of this clonotype. The chain recombines TRBV28 with TRBJ2-7; 8 bases fit TRBD1. This CDR3 has 15 amino acids. Looked up from germline, CDR1 is MDHEN and CDR2 is SYDVKM. V was clipped by 5 bases and J by 0 bases; unmatched bases: 6. Here the CDR3 reads CASSGGQEASYEQYF. CDR3 sequence (DNA): TGTGCCAGCAGTGGGGGACAGGAAGCCTCCTACGAGCAGTACTTC.

This clonotype was counted at least ten times. V usage is TRBV28 and J usage is TRBJ1-2; 9 bases agree with TRBD1. Germline values: CDR1 MDHEN, CDR2 SYDVKM. The CDR3 loop spans 14 amino acids. J was trimmed by 5 bases and V by 7 bases; bases with no gene match: 8. CDR3 protein: CASTSTGGPYGYTF. The CDR3 DNA reads TGTGCCAGCACCTCGACAGGGGGTCCTTATGGCTACACCTTC.

As for this clonotype: A read error may explain this, as a much larger clone is one base away. The chain joins TRBV28 to TRBJ2-7; D gene uncertain. CDR1 and CDR2 (germline): MDHEN, SYDVKM. CDR3 length: 11 residues. Trimming cost V 5 bases and J 3 bases, with 5 bases left between them. This chain's CDR3 is CASSTFYEQYF. DNA of the CDR3: TGTGCCAGCAGTACCTTCTACGAGCAGTACTTC.